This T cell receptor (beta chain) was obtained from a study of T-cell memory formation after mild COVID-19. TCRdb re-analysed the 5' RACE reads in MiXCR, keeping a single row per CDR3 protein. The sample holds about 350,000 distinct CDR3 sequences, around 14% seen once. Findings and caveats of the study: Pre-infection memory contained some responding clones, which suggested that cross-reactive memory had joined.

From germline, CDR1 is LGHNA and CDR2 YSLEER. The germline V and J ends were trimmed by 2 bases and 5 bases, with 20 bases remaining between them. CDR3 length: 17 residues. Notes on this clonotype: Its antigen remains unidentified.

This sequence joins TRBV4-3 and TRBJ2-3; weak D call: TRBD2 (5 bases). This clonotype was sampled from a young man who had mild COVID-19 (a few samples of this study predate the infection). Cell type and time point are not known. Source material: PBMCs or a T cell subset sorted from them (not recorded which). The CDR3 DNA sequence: TGCGCCAGCAGCCAAAGGGTGTTAGCGATCCCCGGAGATACGCAGTATTTT. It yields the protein CASSQRVLAIPGDTQYF.